The 13 T cell receptor beta chains below were found in one sample sequenced in a study of blood T cell repertoires in COVID-19. Using immunoSEQ multiplex PCR, the repertoire was profiled, and TCRdb retains in-frame clones only, with some absent. The data show about 220,000 clones, around 82% seen once. The sequencing sample was made of peripheral blood. Source of these receptors: a woman older than 75 with acute or convalescent COVID-19.

This clone was counted a few times. The CDR3 DNA reads TGTGCCTGGAGCCCGGGACACTCCTCCTACGAGCAGTACTTC. This codes for CAWSPGHSSYEQYF. This rearrangement joins TRBV30 to TRBJ2-7, with a weak D call TRBD1 (6 bases). The germline V gene encodes CDR1 GTSNPN and CDR2 SVGIG (reference sequence). The V and J ends lost 3 bases and 0 bases respectively, with 12 bases between them. This CDR3 is built from 14 residues.

This sequence joins TRBV27 and TRBJ2-1; 9 nucleotides align to TRBD2. V lost 3 bases and J lost 7; bases outside the gene matches: 13. The CDR3 totals 17 residues. Germline CDR1 MNHEY, CDR2 SMNVEV (reference sequence). The CDR3 nucleotides read TGTGCCAGCAGTTTTTCCACTAGCGGGTCCCGCCGGAATGAGCAGTTCTTC. As protein: CASSFSTSGSRRNEQFF.

The rearrangement uses TRBV5-4 and TRBJ2-7, with TRBD2 matching over 11 bases. The germline V gene encodes CDR1 SGHNT and CDR2 YYREEE (reference sequence). This CDR3 is 15 amino acids long. V lost 4 bases, J lost 2 bases, and 5 bases stayed unmatched. The DNA of the CDR3 is TGTGCCAGCAGCCTTACTAGCGGGGGCCCCTACGAGCAGTACTTC. Its protein is CASSLTSGGPYEQYF.

The chain recombines TRBV6-1 with TRBJ2-7; the D gene is possibly TRBD2 (5 bases). V was trimmed by 2 bases and J by 13 bases, leaving 21 bases between them. The germline gives CDR1 MNHNS, CDR2 SASEGT. The CDR3 contains 14 residues. In nucleotides, the CDR3 is TGTGCCAGCAGTGAAACTTGGCTTAGGAGGTGGCAATACTTC. Its translation: CASSETWLRRWQYF.

The V call is TRBV3-1 (or the pseudogene TRBV3-2), the J call TRBJ1-3; D not certain. Between the trimmed V and J ends, which lost 2 bases and 10 bases, there was a span of 12 bases. The length of the CDR3 is 13 residues. CDR1 LGHDT and CDR2 YNNKEL come from the germline V gene (reference sequence). The CDR3 DNA reads as TGTGCCAGCAGCCAACGGACCGGGGATACCATATATTTT. Protein: CASSQRTGDTIYF.

The V gene is TRBV24-1, the J gene TRBJ1-4, with TRBD1 as a possible D gene (5 bases). Trimming left V 5 bases short and J 5 bases short, with 11 bases between. CDR1 and CDR2 (germline): KGHDR, SFDVKD. CDR3 length: 14 residues. CDR3 sequence: CATSGPGSNEKLFF. The CDR3 DNA reads TGTGCCACCAGTGGGCCAGGGTCGAATGAAAAACTGTTTTTT.

The chain is built from TRBV28 and TRBJ2-1; 8 bases line up with TRBD2. V trimming: 1 base; J trimming: 4 bases; junction bases outside the gene matches: 0. The CDR3 sequence is 14 residues long. Per germline, CDR1 MDHEN and CDR2 SYDVKM. The CDR3 DNA is TGTGCCAGCAGTTTATCGGGGGGGTACAATGAGCAGTTCTTC. This encodes CASSLSGGYNEQFF. The variable domain in full, completed from reference TRBV28 and TRBJ2-1, reads DVKVTQSSRYLVKRTGEKVFLECVQDMDHENMFWYRQDPGLGLRLIYFSYDVKMKEKGDIPEGYSVSREKKERFSLILESASTNQTSMYLCASSLSGGYNEQFFGPGTRLTVL.

V and J are TRBV3-1 (or the pseudogene TRBV3-2) and TRBJ2-1, with D tentatively TRBD2 (5 bases). Germline assignment: CDR1 LGHDT and CDR2 YNNKEL (reference sequence). The CDR3 runs 13 residues. The ends were cut back, 0 bases at V and 5 bases at J, with 5 bases in the middle. CDR3 residues: CASSQERDNEQFF. CDR3 DNA: TGTGCCAGCAGCCAAGAGAGGGACAATGAGCAGTTCTTC.

The chain has TRBV24-1 and TRBJ2-4; D is perhaps TRBD1 (6 bases). Germline assignment: CDR1 KGHDR and CDR2 SFDVKD. The CDR3 length is 12 residues. Between the trimmed V and J ends, which lost 4 bases and 8 bases, there was a span of 8 bases. CDR3 loop: CATSEGADIQYF. CDR3 nucleotides: TGTGCCACCAGTGAGGGGGCTGACATTCAGTACTTC.

The chain couples TRBV23-1 to TRBJ1-1; D is unresolved. TRBV23-1 qualifies as an ORF whose function is uncertain. This CDR3 comprises 15 residues. Deletions cut 2 bases from V and 1 base from J, with 11 bases between. This CDR3 is CASSQRAGRNTEAFF. The CDR3 DNA sequence: TGCGCCAGCAGTCAAAGGGCCGGGAGGAACACTGAAGCTTTCTTT.

The chain carries TRBV4-3 and TRBJ1-2; weak D call: TRBD1 (6 bases). This CDR3 is built from 15 residues. The V gene's germline CDR1 is LGHNA and CDR2 YSLEER. Deletions cut 0 bases from V and 4 bases from J, with 12 bases between. This CDR3 is CASSQDKTRGYGYTF. The CDR3 DNA is TGCGCCAGCAGCCAAGATAAAACCAGGGGCTATGGCTACACCTTC.

V and J are TRBV24-1 and TRBJ2-2; D unresolved. Trimming removed 2 bases at V and 0 bases at J, with 9 bases between. There are 16 residues in the CDR3. Germline V gene sequence: CDR1 KGHDR, CDR2 SFDVKD. The CDR3 bases are TGTGCCACCAGTGATTCTACAGCCTCGAACACCGGGGAGCTGTTTTTT. Protein sequence: CATSDSTASNTGELFF.

This chain links TRBV6-1 with TRBJ1-2; D not resolved. CDR3 length: 13 residues. Trimming removed 0 bases at V and 9 bases at J, with 11 bases between. Germline V gene data show CDR1 as MNHNS and CDR2 as SASEGT. CDR3 loop: CASSEARQLSYTF. Written as DNA, the CDR3 is TGTGCCAGCAGTGAAGCGCGGCAGCTTAGCTACACCTTC.